The present T cell receptor (beta chain) was sequenced within a study of low-dose radiotherapy and immunotherapy resistance in tumors. This clonotype has a count of ten or more. TRAV- and TRBV-specific primers, spanning alpha and beta chains, primed first-strand cDNA. The authors amplified TCRs for approximately 18 PCR cycles with a constant-region primer and a V-primer adapter. TCRdb analysed the reads with MiXCR anew, one entry per CDR3 protein. The data show roughly 100,000 distinct CDR3 sequences, around 20% seen once. Time point defined: after trial treatment. The treatment denotes: LDRT plus nivolumab, ipilimumab, low-dose cyclophosphamide and aspirin (RACIN trial). Germline CDR1 is SGDLS and CDR2 is YYNGEE. After removal of 3 bases from V and 10 bases from J, the junction contained 12 bases not matched to a gene. CDR3 size: 14 residues.

This receptor was identified in a male donor with prostate cancer. The rearrangement links TRBV9 to TRBJ2-7; 8 nucleotides agree with TRBD1. The sample here was PBMCs, taken after low-dose radiotherapy plus immunotherapy. The CDR3 DNA reads as TGTGCCAGCAGCGCGGGCTGGGGGGACAGGTTACAGTACTTC. Its translation is CASSAGWGDRLQYF.